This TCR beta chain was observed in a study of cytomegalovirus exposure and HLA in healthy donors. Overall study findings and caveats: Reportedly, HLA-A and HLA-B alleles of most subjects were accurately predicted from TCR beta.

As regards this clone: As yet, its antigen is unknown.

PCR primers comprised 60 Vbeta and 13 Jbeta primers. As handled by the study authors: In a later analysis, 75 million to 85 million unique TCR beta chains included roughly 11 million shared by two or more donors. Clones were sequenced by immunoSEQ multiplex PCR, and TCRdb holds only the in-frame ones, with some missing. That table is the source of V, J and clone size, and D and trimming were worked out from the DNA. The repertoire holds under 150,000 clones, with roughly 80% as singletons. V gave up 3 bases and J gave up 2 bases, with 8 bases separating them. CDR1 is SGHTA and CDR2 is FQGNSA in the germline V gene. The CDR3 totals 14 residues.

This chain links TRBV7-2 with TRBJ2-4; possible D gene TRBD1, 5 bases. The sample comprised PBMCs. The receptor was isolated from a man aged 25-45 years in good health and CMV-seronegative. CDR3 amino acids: CASSFPGTKNIQYF. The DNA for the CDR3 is TGTGCCAGCAGCTTCCCAGGGACCAAAAACATTCAGTACTTC.